The 5 T cell receptor beta chains in this list originate from one sample, sequenced in a study of shared clonotypes between healthy human individuals. Generated by immunoSEQ multiplex PCR, the TCRdb table keeps only in-frame clones and is missing some. The sample lists about 2 million clones; 85% to 95% were seen once. Sequencing was performed on naive CD4+ T cells sorted from blood. Subset given: CD45RA+ positively selected. The receptors here all came from a man between 18 and 29 years old in good health.

The J gene is TRBJ2-5, the V gene TRBV7-8, with D possibly matching TRBD2 (6 bases). Trimming cost V 2 bases and J 2 bases, with 12 bases left between them. The CDR3 has 15 amino acids. Germline V gene sequence: CDR1 SGHVS, CDR2 FQNEAQ. In nucleotides, the CDR3 is TGTGCCAGCAGCTTATTGGGGGGAAAACAAGAGACCCAGTACTTC. Translation: CASSLLGGKQETQYF.

Of note for this clone: The sample contains more than one DNA sequence encoding this CDR3. CDR3 sequence: CASSQSYEQYF. The CDR3 region has the DNA TGTGCCAGCAGCCAGTCCTACGAGCAGTACTTC. The chain joins TRBV14 to TRBJ2-7; D is undetermined. V lost 3 bases and J 1 base, leaving 1 base between the germline ends. The CDR3 sequence is 11 residues long. Germline V lookup: CDR1 SGHDN, CDR2 FVKESK.

This chain links TRBV28 with TRBJ2-3; 8 positions match TRBD2. The junction had 2 bases not matched to a gene; V was cut back by 8 bases and J by 1 base. Germline CDR1 and CDR2: MDHEN and SYDVKM. The CDR3 has 13 residues. The chain's CDR3 is CASFSGGTDTQYF. In DNA, the CDR3 is TGTGCCAGCTTTAGCGGGGGCACAGATACGCAGTATTTT.

V and J are TRBV4-1 and TRBJ1-1, with 10 positions matching TRBD1. The CDR3 contains 15 residues. The germline gives CDR1 MGHRA, CDR2 YSYEKL. Trimming removed 9 bases from V and 8 bases from J; junction bases left unmatched: 15. CDR3: CASRDPGTGVLEAFF. The DNA of the CDR3 is TGCGCCAGTAGAGACCCCGGGACAGGGGTCTTGGAAGCTTTCTTT.

The chain recombines TRBV10-3 with TRBJ1-1, with D tentatively TRBD1 (6 bases). V lost 4 bases to trimming and J lost 4 bases, with 13 bases between them. Germline-derived CDR1 and CDR2 are ENHRY and SYGVKD. The CDR3 has 14 amino acids. The CDR3, as DNA: TGTGCCATCAGTGCCGGGGGGCTAAGCACTGAAGCTTTCTTT. It encodes CAISAGGLSTEAFF.